Presented here are 24 T cell receptor beta chains from one specimen sequenced in a study of CD8+ T cells in alopecia areata. Treatment reported: oral pan-JAK inhibitor, 5-10 mg twice daily. Extraction of RNA preceded its reverse transcription into cDNA, which served as the sequencing template. Repertoires were generated with immunoSEQ multiplex PCR, while TCRdb's copy carries only in-frame clones and drops some. The sample lists approximately 210,000 clones, roughly 66% occurring once. Sample: CD4+ T cells sorted from blood, taken at week 24, from a patient treated with tofacitinib. The receptors come from a human donor with alopecia areata.

V is TRBV5-1 and J is TRBJ2-1; 8 bases match TRBD2. J was trimmed by 8 bases and V by 2 bases; bases with no gene match: 6. CDR3 length equals 14 residues. CDR1 and CDR2 from the germline V gene are SGHRS and YFSETQ. CDR3 amino acids: CASSFSGVGDEQFF. The CDR3 DNA sequence: TGCGCCAGCAGCTTTAGCGGGGTAGGCGATGAGCAGTTCTTC.

The rearrangement joins TRBV4-1 to TRBJ2-7; no clear D. Trimming removed 5 bases at V and 3 bases at J, with 5 bases between. Germline V gives CDR1 MGHRA, CDR2 YSYEKL. CDR3 size: 11 residues. For the CDR3, the DNA is TGCGCCAGCAGCTACGGCTACGAGCAGTACTTC. Protein product: CASSYGYEQYF.

The chain has TRBV14 and TRBJ2-5; D remains unclear. The CDR3 runs to 13 residues. CDR1 and CDR2 from the germline V gene are SGHDN and FVKESK. V dropped 0 bases and J dropped 5 bases, with 7 bases sitting between them. The CDR3 protein is CASSQDGRETQYF. In DNA, the CDR3 is TGTGCCAGCAGCCAAGATGGGCGGGAGACCCAGTACTTC.

This clone was found a few times. The chain employs TRBV7-2 and TRBJ2-4; D not resolved. The CDR3 contains 13 residues. Trimming removed 2 bases from V and 2 bases from J, with 4 bases in between. Germline lookup yields CDR1 SGHTA and CDR2 FQGNSA. The CDR3 sequence: CASSLQSKNIQYF. Here the CDR3 DNA reads TGTGCCAGCAGCTTACAATCCAAAAACATTCAGTACTTC.

The V gene is TRBV29-1, the J gene TRBJ1-1; no definite D call. This CDR3 region has 13 residues. In germline, CDR1 is SQVTM, CDR2 ANQGSEA. Trimming removed 7 bases at V and 2 bases at J, with 14 bases between. This CDR3 is CSAPRPGNTEAFF. The CDR3 bases are TGCAGCGCCCCGCGTCCGGGTAACACTGAAGCTTTCTTT.

The chain carries TRBV4-3 and TRBJ2-2; no clear D gene. Germline CDR1 LGHNA, CDR2 YSLEER. V dropped 0 bases and J dropped 4 bases, with 6 bases sitting between them. This CDR3 spans 14 amino acids. As DNA, the CDR3 is TGCGCCAGCAGCCAAGATGGCAGCACCGGGGAGCTGTTTTTT. Translation gives CASSQDGSTGELFF.

The sample holds one count of this clone. V gene TRBV15 combines with J gene TRBJ2-1, with 10 bases lining up with TRBD2. J gave up 5 bases and V 1 base, and 5 bases lay outside the gene matches. Germline V gene sequence: CDR1 LNHNV, CDR2 YYDKDF (reference sequence). The CDR3 covers 16 residues. CDR3 in amino acids: CATSRVSLAGDNEQFF. In DNA form, the CDR3 reads TGTGCCACCAGCAGAGTTTCGCTAGCGGGGGACAATGAGCAGTTCTTC.

This clone was observed a few times. The chain is built from TRBV7-2 and TRBJ2-7; 11 bases are shared with TRBD2. J lost 2 bases, V lost 4 bases, and 1 base had no gene match. Germline CDR1 is SGHTA and CDR2 is FQGNSA. The CDR3 totals 14 residues. The CDR3 spells CASSSTSGAYEQYF. CDR3 nucleotides: TGTGCCAGCAGCTCGACTAGCGGGGCCTACGAGCAGTACTTC.

The table lists this clone with a few counts. The rearrangement links TRBV11-2 to TRBJ1-3; 8 nucleotides line up with TRBD1. Germline assignment: CDR1 SGHAT and CDR2 FQNNGV. The CDR3 runs to 16 residues. V was pared by 5 bases and J by 4 bases, with 10 bases of the junction left unmatched. The CDR3 nucleotides are TGTGCCAGCAGCCGCATGGGACAGGCGAAAGGAAACACCATATATTTT. Its protein is CASSRMGQAKGNTIYF.

The chain recombines TRBV2 with TRBJ1-6; 7 bases line up with TRBD1. The CDR3 contains 14 residues. The V and J ends lost 6 bases and 5 bases, in that order; junction bases with no gene match: 4. The germline V gene encodes CDR1 SNHLY and CDR2 FYNNEI. The DNA for the CDR3 is TGTGCCAGCAGAACACAGGGGAATAATTCACCCCTCCACTTT. Protein product: CASRTQGNNSPLHF.

This clone has just a few counts. This chain uses TRBV5-5 with TRBJ2-7, with TRBD1 matching over 9 bases. Unmatched junction bases numbered 13, after V lost 6 bases and J lost 3 bases. The CDR3 has 16 amino acids. The germline V gene encodes CDR1 SGHKS and CDR2 YYEKEE (reference sequence). The CDR3 loop reads CASTLLTTGGNYEQYF. The CDR3, as DNA: TGTGCCAGCACCCTGTTAACGACAGGGGGAAACTACGAGCAGTACTTC.

The V call is TRBV10-3, the J call TRBJ2-3; the D is unclear. Germline loops: CDR1 ENHRY, CDR2 SYGVKD. This CDR3 has 14 amino acids. The V and J ends lost 7 bases and 1 base respectively, with 12 bases between them. The CDR3 DNA reads as TGTGCCATCAAGGGTTCCGGCGGCACAGATACGCAGTATTTT. This codes for CAIKGSGGTDTQYF.

The chain employs TRBV6-5 and TRBJ2-2; perhaps TRBD2 as D (6 bases). CDR3 length: 16 residues. The germline V gene encodes CDR1 MNHEY and CDR2 SVGAGI. Trimming cost V 2 bases and J 4 bases, with 14 bases left between them. The CDR3 coding sequence is TGTGCCAGCAGTTACGGTGGCGGGGTGAGCACCGGGGAGCTGTTTTTT. Translating gives CASSYGGGVSTGELFF.

The chain joins TRBV30 to TRBJ1-1, with a possible D match to TRBD1 (5 bases). CDR1 is GTSNPN, CDR2 SVGIG, per germline (reference sequence). There are 15 residues in the CDR3. The ends were cut back, 2 bases at V and 1 base at J, with 14 bases in the middle. This CDR3 reads CAWSRSPQGNTEAFF. The CDR3 bases are TGTGCCTGGAGTCGGTCACCTCAGGGGAACACTGAAGCTTTCTTT.

V and J are TRBV18 and TRBJ2-7; D gene ambiguous. Germline lookup yields CDR1 KGHSH and CDR2 LQKENI. The CDR3 runs to 14 residues. V lost 0 bases and J lost 0, with 6 bases in between. The CDR3 nucleotides are TGTGCCAGCTCACCACCTGCCAGCTCCTACGAGCAGTACTTC. Translating it yields CASSPPASSYEQYF.

This clone was found a few times. The rearrangement uses TRBV19 and TRBJ1-4; D is ambiguous. The germline CDR1 and CDR2 sequences are LNHDA and SQIVND (reference sequence). V was trimmed by 6 bases and J by 8 bases, leaving 13 bases between them. The CDR3 has 13 residues. The CDR3 spells CASRRNIQEKLFF. The CDR3 DNA is TGTGCCAGTAGACGGAATATTCAAGAAAAACTGTTTTTT.

The rearrangement uses TRBV27 and TRBJ2-1; 8 positions agree with TRBD2. Germline loops: CDR1 MNHEY, CDR2 SMNVEV (reference sequence). V shed 6 bases, J shed 8 bases, and the junction held 6 bases outside the gene matches. This CDR3 has 13 residues. CDR3 nucleotide sequence: TGTGCCAGCAGACGGGGGGGTTACTATGAGCAGTTCTTC. The encoded protein is CASRRGGYYEQFF.

The chain uses TRBV5-1 and TRBJ1-2; perhaps TRBD1 as D (5 bases). This CDR3 region has 13 residues. V shed 4 bases and J shed 4 bases, with 11 bases lying between them. The V gene's germline CDR1 is SGHRS and CDR2 YFSETQ. CDR3 sequence: CASSPDGAYGYTF. DNA for the CDR3: TGCGCCAGCAGCCCGGACGGGGCCTATGGCTACACCTTC.

The gene calls are TRBV10-2 and TRBJ2-7; possibly TRBD1 for D (5 bases). The CDR3 contains 14 residues. The V gene lost 5 bases and the J gene lost 0 bases, with 11 bases spanning the gap. Germline V gene sequence: CDR1 WSHSY, CDR2 SAAADI. The CDR3 DNA reads as TGCGCCAGCAGTATCGGACAATTCTCCTACGAGCAGTACTTC. Its translation: CASSIGQFSYEQYF.

The CDR3 protein is CASSRTDSNQPQHF. In DNA, the CDR3 is TGTGCCAGTAGTCGGACAGATAGCAATCAGCCCCAGCATTTT. This chain links TRBV19 with TRBJ1-5; weak D call: TRBD1 (6 bases). Germline lookup yields CDR1 LNHDA and CDR2 SQIVND (reference sequence). The length of the CDR3 is 14 residues. The V end lost 5 bases, the J end lost 0 bases, and 8 bases lay between the germline ends.

This sequence joins TRBV2 and TRBJ2-1; D is possibly TRBD2 (5 bases). This CDR3 spans 12 amino acids. Germline V gene data show CDR1 as SNHLY and CDR2 as FYNNEI. Deletions cut 1 base from V and 7 bases from J, with 5 bases between. CDR3 in amino acids: CASSEGGNEQFF. DNA of the CDR3: TGTGCCAGCAGTGAAGGAGGGAATGAGCAGTTCTTC. Together with reference TRBV2 and TRBJ2-1, the CDR3 gives the full variable domain: EPEVTQTPSHQVTQMGQEVILRCVPISNHLYFYWYRQILGQKVEFLVSFYNNEISEKSEIFDDQFSVERPDGSNFTLKIRSTKLEDSAMYFCASSEGGNEQFFGPGTRLTVL.

The V call is TRBV6-6, the J call TRBJ2-1, with 12 bases identical to TRBD2. V shed 8 bases and J 8 bases; nucleotides not matched to a gene: 13. This CDR3 is 16 amino acids long. Germline loops: CDR1 MNHNY, CDR2 SVGAGI (reference sequence). The CDR3 reads CASGAGFTSGGYEQFF. CDR3 nucleotides: TGTGCCAGCGGCGCAGGGTTTACTAGCGGGGGGTATGAGCAGTTCTTC.

J is TRBJ2-2 and V is TRBV5-6, with D tentatively TRBD1 (6 bases). Germline assignment: CDR1 SGHDT and CDR2 YYEEEE. This CDR3 is 15 amino acids long. V lost 1 base, J lost 0 bases, and 7 bases lay in between. The DNA of the CDR3 is TGTGCCAGCAGCTTGTGGGGGCCGAACACCGGGGAGCTGTTTTTT. Encoded protein: CASSLWGPNTGELFF. The variable domain in full, with the rest retrieved from reference TRBV5-6 and TRBJ2-2, is DAGVTQSPTHLIKTRGQQVTLRCSPKSGHDTVSWYQQALGQGPQFIFQYYEEEERQRGNFPDRFSGHQFPNYSSELNVNALLLGDSALYLCASSLWGPNTGELFFGEGSRLTVL.

The rearrangement uses TRBV7-9 and TRBJ2-7; 8 bases align to TRBD2. Germline V gives CDR1 SEHNR, CDR2 FQNEAQ (reference sequence). The trim removed 5 bases at V and 4 bases at J, leaving 10 bases unmatched. The CDR3 extends over 15 amino acids. CDR3 nucleotides: TGTGCCAGCAGCGGGGCTAGCGGGTCCCTTTACGAGCAGTACTTC. Its protein product is CASSGASGSLYEQYF. The full variable domain, rest sourced from reference TRBV7-9 and TRBJ2-7, is DTGVSQNPRHKITKRGQNVTFRCDPISEHNRLYWYRQTLGQGPEFLTYFQNEAQLEKSRLLSDRFSAERPKGSFSTLEIQRTEQGDSAMYLCASSGASGSLYEQYFGPGTRLTVT.